The sequence of this T cell receptor (beta chain) was determined in a study of cytomegalovirus exposure and HLA in healthy donors. Study results and limitations: Later work showed greater clonal expansion in HLA-associated TCR beta chains than in equally common others. Later on, an analysis tied 15,000 to 20,000 TCR beta sequences to HLA alleles at 0.05 false discovery rate. When the data were analyzed later, several of the most significant clusters appeared to be linked to common viral pathogens.

The V gene's germline CDR1 is SGHTA and CDR2 FQGNSA. CDR3 length equals 16 residues. Losses at the gene ends were 2 bases for V and 0 bases for J; bases not matched to a gene: 6. The PCR employed 60 Vbeta primers together with 13 Jbeta primers. Only in-frame clones appear in the TCRdb table, and some are missing; sequencing was by immunoSEQ multiplex PCR. The repertoire has some 130,000 clones, about two thirds of them found once; the top ten carry under 5.5%. As for this clone: Its antigen is still unknown.

V usage is TRBV7-2 and J usage is TRBJ2-7; 8 positions match TRBD2. The sequence was obtained from a man in his forties or fifties in good health and CMV-seropositive. The sequencing input was PBMCs. The CDR3 reads CASSLMGGGSSYEQYF. CDR3 nucleotides: TGTGCCAGCAGCTTAATGGGCGGGGGGTCCTCCTACGAGCAGTACTTC.